One sample yielded the 2 T cell receptor beta chains listed below, sequenced in a study of cytomegalovirus exposure and HLA in healthy donors. The PCR used 60 Vbeta and 13 Jbeta primers. Using immunoSEQ multiplex PCR, the repertoire was profiled, and TCRdb retains in-frame clones only, with some absent. Found here are 55,000 to 85,000 clones; the top ten clones hold about 2.4%. Material for sequencing was PBMCs. The source is a female donor in good health and CMV-seropositive.

V usage is TRBV2 and J usage is TRBJ1-6, with TRBD1 matching over 7 bases. The V gene's germline CDR1 is SNHLY and CDR2 FYNNEI. V was clipped by 4 bases and J by 6 bases; unmatched bases: 12. The CDR3 sequence is 17 residues long. CDR3 coding DNA: TGTGCCAGCAGTGGATCGACAGGGATCCTGTCTAATTCACCCCTCCACTTT. It translates to CASSGSTGILSNSPLHF.

J is TRBJ1-6 and V is TRBV28, with D possibly matching TRBD1 (5 bases). Per the germline V gene, CDR1 is MDHEN and CDR2 is SYDVKM. CDR3 length equals 17 residues. Trimming took off 7 bases at V and 9 bases at J, with 25 bases between the two ends. The CDR3 loop reads CASTFSGPLLGSSPLHF. The CDR3 DNA sequence: TGTGCCAGCACGTTCTCAGGGCCCCTATTAGGTAGTTCACCCCTCCACTTT.